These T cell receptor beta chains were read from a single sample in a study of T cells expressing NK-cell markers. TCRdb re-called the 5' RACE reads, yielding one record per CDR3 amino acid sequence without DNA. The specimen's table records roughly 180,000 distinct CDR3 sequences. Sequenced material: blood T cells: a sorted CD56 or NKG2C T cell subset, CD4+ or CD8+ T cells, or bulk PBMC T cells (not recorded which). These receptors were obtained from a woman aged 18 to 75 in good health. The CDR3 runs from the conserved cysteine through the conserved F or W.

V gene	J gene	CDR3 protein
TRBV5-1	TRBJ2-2	CASSLEQGGGGELFF
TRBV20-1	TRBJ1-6	CSATGTGESPLHF
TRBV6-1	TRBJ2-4	CASSRARDSKNIQYF
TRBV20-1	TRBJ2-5	CSATGQGETQYF
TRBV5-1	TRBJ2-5	CASSYGGLAGGLQETQYF
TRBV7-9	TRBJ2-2	CATTSGTGELFF
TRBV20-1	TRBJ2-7	CSARDREYEQYF
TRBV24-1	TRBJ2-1	CATSGSSYNEQFF
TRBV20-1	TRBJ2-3	CSAPGFTDTQYF
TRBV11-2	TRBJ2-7	CASSFGTSVAYEQYF
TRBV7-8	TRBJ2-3	CASSLVRGVRTDTQYF
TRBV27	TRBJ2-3	CASSRSGGMSTDTQYF
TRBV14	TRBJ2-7	CASSQVQRLQPYEQYF
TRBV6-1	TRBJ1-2	CASSLRGGSYYGYTF
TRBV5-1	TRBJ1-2	CASSLAQGPNYGYTF
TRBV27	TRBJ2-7	CASTGGQGDYEQYF
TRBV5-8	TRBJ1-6	CASSLGGLYNSPLHF
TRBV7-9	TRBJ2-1	CASSQGLLDEQFF
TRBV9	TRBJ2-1	CASSGRGDSSYNEQFF
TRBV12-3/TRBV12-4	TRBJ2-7	CASSLLASVYEQYF
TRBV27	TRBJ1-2	CASSPYPTGNYGYTF
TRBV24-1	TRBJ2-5	CATSDSRDIQETQYF